What follows is one T cell receptor beta chain and its context. This clone was detected only once. The clone's antigen remains unknown. No much larger clone is present one base from it, and per-base qualities are unavailable. Explained via the paper, the time point label denotes: newly diagnosed, previously untreated cHL patient sample. To serve as a comparison group for the relapsed/refractory trial patients, PBMCs were sequenced from patients with newly diagnosed, previously untreated classical Hodgkin lymphoma. Peripheral blood was collected in 8 mL Vacutainer Cell Preparation Tubes, from which PBMCs were isolated by centrifugation and then cryopreserved. These data originate in a study of PD-1 blockade in classical Hodgkin lymphoma (TCRdb year 2020). As for the study more broadly: A peripheral blood immune signature of response to PD-1 blockade in classical Hodgkin lymphoma was defined using TCR beta sequencing and CyTOF. Broad study findings and their caveats: The study covered only a single clinical trial cohort, and the causes of the repertoire differences, possibly disease activity or prior therapy, were still not defined. Baseline TCR diversity was reported to be lower in newly diagnosed patients than in healthy donors and to be lower still in relapsed/refractory patients.

The Qiagen DNeasy kit was used to extract genomic DNA from unsorted PBMCs and from the negatively selected CD4+ and CD8+ fractions. TCR beta CDR3 regions were subjected to amplification by immunoSEQ multiplex PCR with primers that anneal to V and J segments. A synthetic immune receptor repertoire was used to minimize amplification bias, and any remaining bias was removed computationally after sequencing. The study's processing was this. Repertoire diversity was quantified as the Shannon entropy index using custom Python scripts. Unsorted, CD4+ and CD8+ repertoires were analyzed separately, except for combined analyses in which CD4+ and CD8+ sequences were merged in silico. The clones in this table, taken by TCRdb from immuneACCESS, are in-frame only. Not every clone is retained; where verified, under half of the shortfall comes from an unresolved V gene, and the cause of the rest is unknown. V and J calls and clone size are given by that table; D and trimming were obtained from the DNA. This sample holds about 21,000 clones; roughly 94% were observed only once. The top ten hold roughly 5.5% of the sample.

Taken from cysteine to phenylalanine, the CDR3 has 14 residues. Left in the record is the CDR3 DNA by itself, 42 bases read in frame from the first base. V is cut by 0 bases and J by 10 bases, and the space between the germline ends is 10 bases. CDR1 and CDR2 are read off the germline V gene as LGHNA and YNFKEQ. Source material: peripheral blood mononuclear cells (PBMCs). The sequence derives from a human donor with classical Hodgkin lymphoma. The rearranged chain carries TRBV4-2 and TRBJ1-6, with TRBD1 as a weak D call on 5 bases. The nucleotide sequence reads as follows: TGTGCCAGCAGCCAAGACAGGGTGGAATCACCCCTCCACTTT. This sequence encodes CASSQDRVESPLHF.